Listed here are 5 T cell receptor beta chains from one sample, sequenced in a study of blood T cell repertoires in COVID-19. Sequencing used immunoSEQ multiplex PCR; TCRdb keeps in-frame clones, though not all of them. The sample has 210,000 or so clones; 65% to 90% are singletons. The sequencing sample was made of peripheral blood. The receptors were gathered from a man in his fifties or sixties with COVID-19, enrolled during active disease.

This clone came up a few times. CDR3: CASSPRDNYEQYF. In DNA form, the CDR3 reads TGTGCCAGCAGCCCCCGGGACAACTACGAGCAGTACTTC. The rearrangement uses TRBV4-2 and TRBJ2-7; D is possibly TRBD1 (6 bases). Trimming removed 4 bases from V and 3 bases from J, with 10 bases in between. CDR3 length: 13 residues. In germline, CDR1 is LGHNA, CDR2 YNFKEQ.

The chain links TRBV5-4 to TRBJ2-7; the D gene is possibly TRBD2 (7 bases). The ends were cut back, 4 bases at V and 5 bases at J, with 16 bases in the middle. The germline V gene has CDR1 SGHNT and CDR2 YYREEE (reference sequence). The CDR3 totals 14 residues. CDR3 bases: TGTGCCAGCAGCCCCCGGGGGGCAGTCAACGAGCAGTACTTC. This encodes CASSPRGAVNEQYF.

CDR3 nucleotides: TGCGCCAGCAATAGCGGGGGCCAAGAGACCCAGTACTTC. Its protein product is CASNSGGQETQYF. The chain couples TRBV10-1 to TRBJ2-5, with 9 bases matching TRBD2. This CDR3 comprises 13 residues. Germline assignment: CDR1 WNHNN and CDR2 SYGVQD (reference sequence). Trimming at V came to 7 bases and at J to 1 base, leaving 1 base not matched to a gene.

The chain links TRBV3-1 (or the pseudogene TRBV3-2) to TRBJ2-7, with 10 bases that match TRBD1. The length of the CDR3 is 15 residues. J gave up 8 bases and V 0 bases, and 7 bases lay outside the gene matches. Germline CDR1 reads LGHDT; CDR2 reads YNNKEL (reference sequence). CDR3 region: CASSQEAGTGVKQYF. The CDR3 coding sequence is TGTGCCAGCAGCCAAGAGGCCGGGACAGGGGTAAAGCAGTACTTC.

In DNA form, the CDR3 reads TGTGCCAGCAGCTGGCCGAATAGCAATCAGCCCCAGCATTTT. Translation gives CASSWPNSNQPQHF. The J gene is TRBJ1-5, the V gene TRBV28; no clear D gene. Germline lookup yields CDR1 MDHEN and CDR2 SYDVKM. V dropped 6 bases and J dropped 0 bases, with 9 bases sitting between them. The CDR3 is 14 amino acids.